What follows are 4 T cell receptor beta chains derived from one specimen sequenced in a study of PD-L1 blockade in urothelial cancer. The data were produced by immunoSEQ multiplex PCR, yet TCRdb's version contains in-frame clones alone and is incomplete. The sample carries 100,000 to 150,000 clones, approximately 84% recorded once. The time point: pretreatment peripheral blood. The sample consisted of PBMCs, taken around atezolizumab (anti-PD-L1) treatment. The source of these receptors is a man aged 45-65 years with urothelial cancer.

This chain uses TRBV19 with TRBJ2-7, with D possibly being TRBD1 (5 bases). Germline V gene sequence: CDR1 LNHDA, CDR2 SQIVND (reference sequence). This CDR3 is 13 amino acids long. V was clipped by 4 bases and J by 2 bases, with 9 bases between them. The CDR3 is CASSRRGPYEQYF. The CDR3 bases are TGTGCCAGTAGTAGAAGGGGCCCCTACGAGCAGTACTTC.

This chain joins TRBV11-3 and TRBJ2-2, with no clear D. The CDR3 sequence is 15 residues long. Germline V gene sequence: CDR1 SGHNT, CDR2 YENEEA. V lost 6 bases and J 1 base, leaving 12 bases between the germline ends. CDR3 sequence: CASSSRYRNTGELFF. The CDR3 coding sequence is TGTGCCAGCAGTTCCCGGTACAGGAACACCGGGGAGCTGTTTTTT.

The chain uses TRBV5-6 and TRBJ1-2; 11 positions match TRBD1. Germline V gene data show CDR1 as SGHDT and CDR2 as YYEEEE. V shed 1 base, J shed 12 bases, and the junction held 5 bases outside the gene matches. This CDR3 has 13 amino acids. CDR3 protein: CASSLPGTGGNTF. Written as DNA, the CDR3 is TGTGCCAGCAGCTTGCCCGGGACAGGGGGGAACACCTTC.

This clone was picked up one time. The CDR3 here is CASSPRPGAQTDTQYF. CDR3 coding DNA: TGTGCCAGCAGTCCCCGTCCGGGAGCGCAAACAGATACGCAGTATTTT. The chain links TRBV27 to TRBJ2-3, with D maybe TRBD2 (6 bases). Trimming left V 5 bases short and J 3 bases short, with 18 bases between. Germline loops: CDR1 MNHEY, CDR2 SMNVEV (reference sequence). There are 16 residues in the CDR3.